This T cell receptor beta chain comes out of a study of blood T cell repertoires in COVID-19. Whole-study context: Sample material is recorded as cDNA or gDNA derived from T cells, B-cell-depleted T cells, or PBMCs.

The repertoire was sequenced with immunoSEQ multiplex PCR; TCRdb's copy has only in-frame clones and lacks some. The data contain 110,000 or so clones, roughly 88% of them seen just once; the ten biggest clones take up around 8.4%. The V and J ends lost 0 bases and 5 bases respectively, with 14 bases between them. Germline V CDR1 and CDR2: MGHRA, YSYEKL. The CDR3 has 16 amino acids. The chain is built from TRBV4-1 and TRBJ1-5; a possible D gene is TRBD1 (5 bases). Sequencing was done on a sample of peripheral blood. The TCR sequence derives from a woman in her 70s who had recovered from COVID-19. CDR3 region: CASSQEMWAGYQPQHF. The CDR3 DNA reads TGCGCCAGCAGCCAAGAGATGTGGGCAGGGTATCAGCCCCAGCATTTT.